The 11 T cell receptor beta chains presented below share a single source sample, sequenced in a study of regulatory T cells in long-lasting Graves disease. Researchers made TCR beta libraries by using iRepertoire HTBI primers and running Arm-PCR on CDR3 regions. One entry per CDR3 protein, called by TCRdb with MiXCR from the multiplex PCR reads. The sample consists of roughly 700,000 distinct CDR3 sequences, about 30% of them appearing once. The time point is: persistent/refractory GD, antithyroid drugs over 5 years with positive TRAb. From PBMCs, RNA was extracted and then used to make the TCR library. Sequenced material: peripheral blood mononuclear cells (PBMCs), taken when the disease was refractory, from a patient treated with antithyroid drugs. Receptors originate from a female donor with Graves disease.

There are a few counts of this clonotype. The chain employs TRBV6-4 and TRBJ1-1; D unclear. Germline loops: CDR1 MRHNA, CDR2 SNTAGT. This CDR3 is built from 13 residues. Between the trimmed V and J ends, which lost 5 bases and 0 bases, there was a span of 7 bases. CDR3 protein: CASSYTLNTEAFF. CDR3 nucleotides: TGTGCCAGCAGTTACACCTTGAACACTGAAGCTTTCTTT.

This clonotype has just a few counts. The genes are TRBV29-1 and TRBJ1-1, with D maybe TRBD1 (6 bases). This CDR3 region has 16 residues. In germline, CDR1 is SQVTM, CDR2 ANQGSEA. V was trimmed by 0 bases and J by 3 bases, leaving 17 bases between them. This CDR3 reads CSVEELGGRWHTEAFF. The CDR3 DNA follows: TGCAGCGTTGAAGAATTGGGGGGGCGGTGGCACACTGAAGCTTTCTTT.

V is TRBV12-3 or TRBV12-4 and J is TRBJ2-7; 9 nucleotides align to TRBD1. J was trimmed by 5 bases and V by 6 bases; bases with no gene match: 20. This CDR3 comprises 18 residues. The CDR3 loop is CASSQVPPTRTGDDEQYF. The CDR3 DNA sequence: TGTGCCAGCAGCCAAGTACCGCCTACGAGGACAGGGGATGACGAGCAGTACTTC.

This clonotype appeared a few times. The chain carries TRBV12-3 or TRBV12-4 and TRBJ1-5, with 10 positions matching TRBD1. V was clipped by 5 bases and J by 0 bases; unmatched bases: 1. This CDR3 comprises 15 residues. CDR3 amino acids: CASSRQGASNQPQHF. The CDR3 region has the DNA TGTGCCAGCAGTCGACAGGGGGCTAGCAATCAGCCCCAGCATTTT.

The rearrangement joins TRBV19 to TRBJ1-2; no clear D. CDR1 LNHDA and CDR2 SQIVND come from the germline V gene (reference sequence). V was pared by 5 bases and J by 2 bases, with 9 bases between. The CDR3 extends over 13 amino acids. The CDR3 spells CASSVSRNYGYTF. The CDR3 bases are TGTGCCAGTAGTGTCAGTCGAAACTATGGCTACACCTTC.

This clonotype was recorded a few times. V usage is TRBV10-2 and J usage is TRBJ2-5, with 9 positions matching TRBD2. Germline V gives CDR1 WSHSY, CDR2 SAAADI. The CDR3 consists of 15 residues. The ends lost 7 bases at V and 5 bases at J; junction bases unmatched: 11. The CDR3 loop reads CASIRLAGVGETQYF. CDR3 sequence (DNA): TGCGCCAGCATAAGATTAGCGGGAGTTGGGGAGACCCAGTACTTC.

This sequence joins TRBV7-9 and TRBJ1-1, with a possible D match to TRBD1 (5 bases). CDR3 length: 14 amino acids. V was shortened by 3 bases and J by 6 bases, with 14 bases between the two germline ends. Germline CDR1 SEHNR, CDR2 FQNEAQ (reference sequence). The CDR3 bases are TGTGCCAGCAGCTTTGATGGCCCCAGGGCTGAAGCTTTCTTT. Its translation is CASSFDGPRAEAFF.

This clonotype occurred a few times. V and J are TRBV7-9 and TRBJ1-1; D gene ambiguous. Trimming shortened V by 0 bases and J by 4 bases, and 3 bases separated the two germline ends. Per the germline V gene, CDR1 is SEHNR and CDR2 is FQNEAQ (reference sequence). The CDR3 extends over 12 amino acids. The chain's CDR3 is CASSLASTEAFF. The DNA for the CDR3 is TGTGCCAGCAGCTTAGCGTCCACTGAAGCTTTCTTT.

This clonotype was picked up many times. The J gene is TRBJ1-5, the V gene TRBV12-3 or TRBV12-4, with D possibly TRBD1 on 6 matching bases. CDR3 length: 14 residues. V lost 5 bases to trimming and J lost 3 bases, with 11 bases between them. Here the CDR3 DNA reads TGTGCCAGCAGTATGACAGGTTCCAATCAGCCCCAGCATTTT. It is translated as CASSMTGSNQPQHF.

The chain employs TRBV7-9 and TRBJ1-1, with 7 bases that match TRBD1. This CDR3 is built from 16 residues. Germline CDR1 and CDR2: SEHNR and FQNEAQ (reference sequence). J lost 5 bases, V lost 7 bases, and 16 bases had no gene match. The CDR3 DNA reads as TGTGCCAGCACCTATGGGAAGGGGGCGGGGAGGACTGAAGCTTTCTTT. Encoded protein: CASTYGKGAGRTEAFF.

The chain recombines TRBV7-9 with TRBJ1-1, with 10 bases that match TRBD1. CDR3 length: 19 residues. Per the germline V gene, CDR1 is SEHNR and CDR2 is FQNEAQ (reference sequence). The V and J ends lost 2 bases and 4 bases, in that order; junction bases with no gene match: 16. The CDR3: CASSLQSRQGALPSTEAFF. DNA for the CDR3: TGTGCCAGCAGCTTACAGAGCAGACAGGGGGCACTTCCGAGCACTGAAGCTTTCTTT.